This TCR beta chain was sequenced in a study of blood T cell repertoires in COVID-19 (TCRdb year 2020). For the wider study: Samples from collaborators originated in the United States, Italy and Spain and spanned both the acute and convalescent phases of COVID-19. The prospective study material was composed of cDNA or gDNA derived from T cells, B-cell-depleted T cells, or PBMCs. The dataset comprised deeply sampled blood TCRbeta repertoires from subjects exposed to, actively infected with, or recovered from COVID-19. The repertoires were released in a freely available public database meant as a resource for research on the immune response to SARS-CoV-2. Samples came from the ongoing ImmuneRACE study (first 160 participants) plus 1,254 subjects from 6 global collaborators. Nearly every sample came with metadata listing a de-identified subject ID, COVID-19 status, age in years and sex. Where HLA class I and class II types were available, the types were taken from metadata supplied by the sample provider, not from assay-based typing. Study-wide conclusions, independent of this receptor: Clinical and demographic metadata were provided uncurated, with the amount varying by source and participant.

Sequences GTSNPN (CDR1) and SVGIG (CDR2) are obtained from the germline V gene (reference sequence). From the cysteine up to the phenylalanine, the CDR3 has a length of 15 residues. Here the CDR3 DNA is all that survives: 45 bases in frame from base 1. Here V drops 0 bases and J drops 4 bases, and the junction holds 5 bases not matched to any gene. The sample holds one count of this clone. Its antigen specificity is not known. No base quality information exists; no much larger clone differs at one position. Participants in the prospective study were aged about 18 to 95 years, lived in over 20 United States geographic areas, and enrolled through a virtual design. Cohort assignment in the prospective study relied on participant-reported clinical history from a screening survey and a study questionnaire. Exposed participants were defined as having been in contact with someone with a PCR-confirmed or clinician-diagnosed COVID-19 case within 2 weeks of study entry. In the prospective study, mobile phlebotomists collected whole blood, serum and a nasopharyngeal or oropharyngeal swab from each participant. Additional blood draws and questionnaires over a 2-month period could optionally be provided by prospective study participants. Prospective study blood samples were shipped either frozen or at room temperature before DNA extraction.

TCRbeta CDR3 regions were amplified from genomic DNA by means of the immunoSEQ Assay, a bias-controlled multiplex PCR. For the original study's pipeline: Within the assay, amplification of reference gene primers was used to estimate how many nucleated cells each sample contained. Sequence reads were collapsed and filtered to measure the absolute abundance of every unique TCRbeta CDR3 rearrangement. For each sample, productive Simpson clonality was calculated by taking the square root of Simpson's diversity index across productive rearrangements. TCRdb re-hosts the immuneACCESS table, in-frame sequences only. Its copies lack some clones; in the studies checked, an unresolved V gene accounts for under half of them, and the cause for the rest is not known. The V and J calls and clone size were taken over from that table, and D and trimming were inferred from the DNA. Here the sample has a few hundred thousand clones; 89% occur a single time. Under 3% of the sample is in the top ten clones.

Sample: PBMCs or T cells enriched from blood (not recorded which). The origin of this receptor is a woman aged 45-59 years who had been exposed to COVID-19. The chain is made from TRBV30 and TRBJ2-3; 9 central bases correspond to TRBD2. The CDR3 has the sequence CAWSVGAGGADTQYF. The bases read TGTGCCTGGAGTGTTGGGGCGGGGGGGGCAGATACGCAGTATTTT.